This record covers a single T cell receptor beta chain. This entry comes from a study of blood T cell repertoires in COVID-19. The germline V gene encodes CDR1 ENHRY and CDR2 SYGVKD. The CDR3 spans 16 residues. V lost 9 bases and J lost 5; bases outside the gene matches: 15. The repertoire was sequenced with immunoSEQ multiplex PCR; TCRdb's copy has only in-frame clones and lacks some. The sample shows 250,000 to 350,000 clones, about nine tenths of them seen only once. This TCR was sampled from a woman aged 40-49 years who had recovered from COVID-19. The chain combines TRBV10-3 with TRBJ2-3; TRBD1 matches 9 bases. The sequencing sample was made of peripheral blood. CDR3 region: CAISGLDRGVGDTQYF. The CDR3 nucleotides read TGTGCCATTTCGGGATTGGACAGGGGAGTAGGAGATACGCAGTATTTT.